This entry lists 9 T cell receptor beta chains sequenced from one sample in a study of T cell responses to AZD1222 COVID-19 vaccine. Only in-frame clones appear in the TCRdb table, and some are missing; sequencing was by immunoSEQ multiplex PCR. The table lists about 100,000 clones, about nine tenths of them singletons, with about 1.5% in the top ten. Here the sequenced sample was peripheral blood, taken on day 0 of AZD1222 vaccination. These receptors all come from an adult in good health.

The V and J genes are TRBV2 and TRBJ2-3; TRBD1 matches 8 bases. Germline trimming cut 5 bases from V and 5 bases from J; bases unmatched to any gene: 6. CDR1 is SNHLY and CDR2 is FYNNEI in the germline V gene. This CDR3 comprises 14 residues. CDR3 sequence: CASSLPTGEDTQYF. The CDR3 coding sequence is TGTGCCAGCAGTTTGCCGACAGGGGAAGATACGCAGTATTTT.

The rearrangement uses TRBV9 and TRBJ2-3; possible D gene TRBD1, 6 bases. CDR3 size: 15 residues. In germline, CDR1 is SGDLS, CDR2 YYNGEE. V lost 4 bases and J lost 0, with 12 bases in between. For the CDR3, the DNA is TGTGCCAGCAGCCGAGGGACATCTAGCACAGATACGCAGTATTTT. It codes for CASSRGTSSTDTQYF.

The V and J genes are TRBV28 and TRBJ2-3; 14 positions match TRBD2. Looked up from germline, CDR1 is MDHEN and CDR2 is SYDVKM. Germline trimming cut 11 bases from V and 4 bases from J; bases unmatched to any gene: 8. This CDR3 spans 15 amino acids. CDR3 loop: CASWGLAGDPDTQYF. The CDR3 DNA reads TGTGCCTCCTGGGGACTAGCGGGAGATCCAGATACGCAGTATTTT.

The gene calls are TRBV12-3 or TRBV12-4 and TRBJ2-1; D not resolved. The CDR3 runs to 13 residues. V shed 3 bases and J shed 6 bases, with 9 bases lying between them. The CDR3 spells CASSLSSGNEQFF. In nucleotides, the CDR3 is TGTGCCAGCAGTTTGAGTAGTGGCAATGAGCAGTTCTTC.

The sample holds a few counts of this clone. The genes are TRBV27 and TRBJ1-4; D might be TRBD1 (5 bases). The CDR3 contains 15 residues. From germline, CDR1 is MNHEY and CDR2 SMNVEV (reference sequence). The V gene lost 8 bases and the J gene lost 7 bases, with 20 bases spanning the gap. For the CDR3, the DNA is TGTGCCAGCTCCAGATCCGGGACCCACCCTGAAAAACTGTTTTTT. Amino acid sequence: CASSRSGTHPEKLFF.

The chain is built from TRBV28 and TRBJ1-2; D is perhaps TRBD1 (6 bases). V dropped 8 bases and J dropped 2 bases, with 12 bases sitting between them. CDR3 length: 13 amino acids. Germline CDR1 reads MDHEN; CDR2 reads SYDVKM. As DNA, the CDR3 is TGTGCCAGCTCCGGGACATTAAACTATGGCTACACCTTC. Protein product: CASSGTLNYGYTF.

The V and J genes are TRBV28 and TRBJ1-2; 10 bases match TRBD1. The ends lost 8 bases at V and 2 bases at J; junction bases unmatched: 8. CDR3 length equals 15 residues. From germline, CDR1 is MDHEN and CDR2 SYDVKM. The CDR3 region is CASRWTGGNNYGYTF. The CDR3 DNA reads TGTGCCAGCCGCTGGACAGGGGGTAACAACTATGGCTACACCTTC.

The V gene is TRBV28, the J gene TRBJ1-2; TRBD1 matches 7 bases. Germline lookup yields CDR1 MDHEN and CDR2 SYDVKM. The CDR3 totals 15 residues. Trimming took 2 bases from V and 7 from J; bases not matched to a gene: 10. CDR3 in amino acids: CASSLAQEGASGYTF. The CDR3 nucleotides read TGTGCCAGCAGTTTAGCCCAGGAGGGGGCAAGTGGCTACACCTTC.

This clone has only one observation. The CDR3 nucleotides are TGTGCCGGACAGAAAAGGGGGTGGACAGACCCTAAGAACACTGAAGCTTTCTTT. This encodes CAGQKRGWTDPKNTEAFF. This rearrangement joins TRBV30 to TRBJ1-1; D is possibly TRBD1 (6 bases). V lost 8 bases and J lost 1, with 29 bases in between. Germline-derived CDR1 and CDR2 are GTSNPN and SVGIG (reference sequence). This CDR3 has 18 residues.